This T cell receptor (beta chain) was recorded in a study of human T cells and chemical hapten exposure. The CDR3 consists of 12 residues. CDR1 is MDHEN, CDR2 SYDVKM, per germline. Deletions cut 1 base from V and 4 bases from J, with 5 bases between. This clonotype was counted between two and nine times. TCRdb re-called the RACE reads with MiXCR, one entry per CDR3 protein. In the table there are tens of thousands of distinct CDR3 sequences, 12% to 15% of which are singletons. Documented time point: pre-sensitization, week 0. As to treatment: therapeutic diphenylcyclopropenone sensitization with weekly scalp DPC.

This sample comprised whole blood, obtained in connection with sensitization to the hapten diphenylcyclopropenone (DPC). The chain is built from TRBV28 and TRBJ2-7; D gene uncertain. This TCR was recovered from a woman in her forties or fifties with alopecia areata. Some clones in this sample may be carry-over from other donors' samples. This chain's CDR3 is CASSLSAYEQYF. The CDR3 region has the DNA TGTGCCAGCAGTTTATCGGCATACGAGCAGTACTTC.